What follows describes a single T cell receptor (beta chain). This sample is part of a study of blood T cell repertoires in COVID-19. Background on the study: There were acute and convalescent COVID-19 samples, and they came from the United States, Italy and Spain. In each case, the material was cDNA or gDNA derived from T cells, B-cell-depleted T cells, or PBMCs.

The CDR3 covers 15 residues. Germline lookup yields CDR1 WSHSY and CDR2 SAAADI. Germline trimming cut 7 bases from V and 5 bases from J; bases unmatched to any gene: 11. Original analysis: Estimated nucleated cell counts came from reference gene primer amplification. Measured with immunoSEQ multiplex PCR; TCRdb has only the in-frame clones, and not every one. V, J and clone size were drawn from that table, and D and trimming were deduced from the DNA. The table records 100,000 to 150,000 clones, approximately 81% of them present only once. The chain employs TRBV10-2 and TRBJ2-5; 9 bases are shared with TRBD1. The material sequenced was peripheral blood. The clonotype originates from a man between 60 and 75 years old with acute or convalescent COVID-19. This chain's CDR3 is CASNPNRGLGETQYF. As DNA, the CDR3 is TGCGCCAGCAACCCGAACAGGGGGCTGGGGGAGACCCAGTACTTC.